This T cell receptor (beta chain) comes out of a study of beta chain features in type 1 diabetes (dated by TCRdb to 2016 to 2018). General notes on the study: Mean age, gender distribution, total cell number and subset yield did not differ between patients and healthy donors. Across all samples, fewer than 130 million sorted cells were examined, and cell number per subset correlated strongly with RNA yield. The study compared TCRB repertoires of sorted circulating CD4+ T cell subsets between recently diagnosed type 1 diabetes patients and matched healthy donors. Naive and central memory subsets were obtained from all 30 or so donors, but regulatory and stem cell-like memory subsets were isolated from only 8 patients and roughly 8 healthy donors. What the authors observed across the whole study: Only small numbers of individuals were included in the HLA sub-analyses, which left unresolved whether HLA type had any influence on TCRB rearrangement. Because cDNA rather than genomic DNA was sequenced, highly expressing activated cells could have been over-represented, although no difference in activation and CD3 levels was found between groups. A moderate but significant shortening of TCRB CDR3 length was observed in type 1 diabetes patients in all four CD4+ subsets. Naive, central memory and regulatory TCRB repertoires appeared to be more similar among patients than among healthy donors. Fewer insertions and more nucleotide deletions at VDJ recombination sites were observed in patients with type 1 diabetes, implying thymic rearrangement abnormalities. PCR may preferentially amplify shorter templates, but because patient and control samples were amplified and corrected together, any resulting skew would affect both groups equally.

The entire isolated RNA was reverse transcribed using the High Capacity cDNA Reverse Transcription Kit, and thus expressed TCRB transcripts were sequenced. Deep immunoSEQ sequencing was performed on naive, central memory and regulatory T cell samples, with an average of around 3.5 million total reads per sample. After sorted cells were lysed in RLT buffer, RNA was extracted with DNase-treated RNeasy Micro or Mini kits, with the choice depending on cell number. To prevent cross-contamination, every cell subset was processed on its own, while patient and healthy donor samples were processed together. The immunoSEQ multiplex PCR was used to amplify TCRB sequences from cDNA, yielding 87-bp fragments that span the CDR3 region. Sequencing of the amplicons was done on the Illumina HiSeq platform. The authors processed their data as follows. Synthetic template baselines were used to correct PCR bias computationally, reads within Hamming distance 2 were collapsed together, and singletons that could not be merged were discarded. By aligning reads against IMGT, V, D and J genes, CDR3 length, and insertions or deletions at six rearrangement sites were assigned. Clonotype counts were normalized to sorted cell number within each subset before computing true diversity and Gini coefficients with the tcR R package. The overlap coefficient, calculated on TCRB nucleotide sequences, was used to quantify repertoire sharing. As a proxy for the pre-selection repertoire, out-of-frame TCRB sequences from naive cells were analyzed. TCRdb holds this immuneACCESS table with in-frame rearrangements only. Some clones are missing; in checked studies, unresolved V genes explain under half, and the rest has no known cause. Clonal size and the V and J genes are those of that table, whereas D and trimming came from the DNA. Within this sample are more than 350,000 clones, with over 9.5% of them counted one time only. The ten largest clones add up to about 0.042% of the sample.

To note about this clone: The antigen it recognizes is unknown. No per-base quality is available; no much larger clone lies one base away.

From each donor, a single peripheral blood sample of about 120 mL on average was drawn into heparinised tubes. Naive, central memory, regulatory and stem cell-like memory CD4+ T cells were sorted on a BD FACSAria II using a panel including CD45RO, CCR7, CD25, CD127, CD95 and CD27. Purity was above 98% for every sorted population. PBMCs were separated immediately by Lymphoprep density gradient centrifugation and were stained directly, without being cultured. So that batch effects would be minimized, each experiment stained and sorted samples in pairs, pairing one healthy donor with one patient. CDR1 and CDR2 are drawn from the germline V gene (reference sequence): MNHNY, SVGAGI. Relative to germline, V is 5 bases shorter and J is 5 bases shorter, with 13 bases between their ends. The CDR3 numbers 14 residues from cysteine through phenylalanine. The only DNA kept is the CDR3, 42 bases in frame from the first base.

The specimen was naive CD4+ T cells from blood. The cell subset or site label of this sample denotes: true naive CD4+ T cells. The rearrangement joined TRBV6-6 to TRBJ1-5; confidence is insufficient to name the D gene. This clonotype was obtained from a woman under 30 in good health. The DNA sequence is as follows: TGTGCCAGCAGTACGGCCGGGAACTATCAGCCCCAGCATTTT. It codes for CASSTAGNYQPQHF.